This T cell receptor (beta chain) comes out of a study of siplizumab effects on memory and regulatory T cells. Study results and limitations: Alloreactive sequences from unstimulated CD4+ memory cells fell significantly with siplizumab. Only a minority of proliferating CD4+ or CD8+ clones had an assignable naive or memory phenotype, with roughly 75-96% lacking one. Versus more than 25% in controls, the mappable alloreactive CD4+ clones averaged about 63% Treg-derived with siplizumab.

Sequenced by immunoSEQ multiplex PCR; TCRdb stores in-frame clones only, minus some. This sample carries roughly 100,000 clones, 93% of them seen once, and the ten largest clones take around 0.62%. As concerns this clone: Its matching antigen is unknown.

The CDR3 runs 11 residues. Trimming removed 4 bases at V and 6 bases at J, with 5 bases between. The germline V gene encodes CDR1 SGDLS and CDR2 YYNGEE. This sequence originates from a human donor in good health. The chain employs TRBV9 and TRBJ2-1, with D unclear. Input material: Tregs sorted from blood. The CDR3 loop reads CASSTRNEQFF. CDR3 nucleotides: TGTGCCAGCAGCACTCGCAATGAGCAGTTCTTC.